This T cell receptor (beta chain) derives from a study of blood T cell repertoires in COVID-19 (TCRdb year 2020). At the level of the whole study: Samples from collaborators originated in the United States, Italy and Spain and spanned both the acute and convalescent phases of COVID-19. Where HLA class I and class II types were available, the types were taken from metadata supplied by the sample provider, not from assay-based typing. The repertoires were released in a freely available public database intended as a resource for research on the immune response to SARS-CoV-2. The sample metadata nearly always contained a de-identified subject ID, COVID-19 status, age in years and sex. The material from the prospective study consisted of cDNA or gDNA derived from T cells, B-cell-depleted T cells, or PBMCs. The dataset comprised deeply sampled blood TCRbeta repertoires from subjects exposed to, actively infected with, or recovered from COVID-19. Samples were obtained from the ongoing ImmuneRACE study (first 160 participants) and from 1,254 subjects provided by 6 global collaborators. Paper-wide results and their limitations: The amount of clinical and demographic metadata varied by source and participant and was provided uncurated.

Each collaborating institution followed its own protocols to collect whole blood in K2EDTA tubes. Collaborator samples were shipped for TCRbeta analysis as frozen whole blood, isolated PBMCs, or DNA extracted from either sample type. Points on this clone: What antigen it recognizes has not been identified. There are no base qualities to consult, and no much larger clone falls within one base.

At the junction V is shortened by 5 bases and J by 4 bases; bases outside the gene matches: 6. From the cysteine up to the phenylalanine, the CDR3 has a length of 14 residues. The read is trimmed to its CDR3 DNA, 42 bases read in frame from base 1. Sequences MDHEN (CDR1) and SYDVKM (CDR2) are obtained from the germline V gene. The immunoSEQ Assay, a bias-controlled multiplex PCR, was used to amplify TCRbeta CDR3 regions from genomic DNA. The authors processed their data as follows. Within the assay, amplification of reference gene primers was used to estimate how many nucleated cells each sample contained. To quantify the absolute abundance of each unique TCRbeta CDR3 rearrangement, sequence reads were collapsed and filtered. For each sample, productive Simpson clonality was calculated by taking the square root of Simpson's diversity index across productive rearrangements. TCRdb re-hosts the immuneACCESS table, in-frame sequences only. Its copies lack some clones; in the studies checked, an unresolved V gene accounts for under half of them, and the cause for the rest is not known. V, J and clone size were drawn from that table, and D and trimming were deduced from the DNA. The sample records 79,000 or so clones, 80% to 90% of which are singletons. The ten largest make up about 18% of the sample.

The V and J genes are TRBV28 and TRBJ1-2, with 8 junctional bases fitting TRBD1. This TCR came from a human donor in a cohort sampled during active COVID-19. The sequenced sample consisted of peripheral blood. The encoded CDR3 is CASSTSGGTYGYTF. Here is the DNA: TGTGCCAGCAGTACCTCAGGGGGCACCTATGGCTACACCTTC.